The rows below give T cell receptor beta chains drawn from one sample of a study of CD8 T cells in ankylosing spondylitis. TCRdb itself ran the 5' RACE reads through MiXCR, one entry per CDR3 protein. This sample has over 700,000 distinct CDR3 sequences, with 19% found just once. Input material: blood, either unsorted or a sorted T cell fraction (not recorded which). The receptor set was obtained from a male donor with ankylosing spondylitis. CDR3s include the opening cysteine and the closing phenylalanine or tryptophan. The D gene is left open where the match is weak. Some rows have no size entry. The others give once, few or many, or a class for an expanded clone.

j_call,clone_size,v_call,d_call,cdr3_aa,cdr3_nt
TRBJ1-2,few,TRBV3-1,.,CASSPGGNNYGYTF,TGTGCCAGCAGCCCCGGGGGTAACAACTATGGCTACACCTTC
TRBJ2-2,.,TRBV6-5,.,CASSYSTATTNTGELFF,TGTGCCAGCAGTTACTCTACAGCAACTACGAACACCGGGGAGCTGTTTTTT
TRBJ1-1,.,TRBV12-3/TRBV12-4,.,CASTLGRSGNEAFF,TGTGCCAGCACCCTGGGACGGAGTGGTAATGAAGCTTTCTTT
TRBJ2-5,many,TRBV5-1,.,CASSLGAQETQYF,TGTGCCAGCAGTTTAGGGGCCCAAGAGACCCAGTACTTC
TRBJ1-4,.,TRBV19,.,CASTWGGGPRGKLFF,TGTGCCAGTACTTGGGGAGGCGGCCCGAGGGGAAAACTGTTTTTT
TRBJ2-3,few,TRBV6-1,TRBD2,CASTPRGVAGSQDTQYF,TGTGCCAGCACCCCCCGAGGCGTAGCGGGCTCCCAAGATACGCAGTATTTT
TRBJ2-5,.,TRBV30,TRBD2,CAWSPVGGGETQYF,TGTGCCTGGTCCCCGGTCGGGGGGGGAGAGACCCAGTACTTC
TRBJ1-1,.,TRBV6-4,TRBD1,CASRATGSTEAFF,TGTGCCAGCAGGGCGACAGGGAGTACTGAAGCTTTCTTT
TRBJ2-7,.,TRBV12-3/TRBV12-4,.,CASSTAPRARSSYEQYF,TGTGCCAGCAGTACTGCCCCCCGGGCCCGCTCTTCCTACGAGCAGTACTTC
TRBJ1-5,few,TRBV5-1,.,CASSLEGGTNQPQHF,TGCGCCAGCAGCTTGGAAGGGGGAACCAATCAGCCCCAGCATTTT
TRBJ1-4,few,TRBV11-2,.,CASSAGIQGRNEKLFF,TGTGCCAGCAGCGCCGGTATTCAGGGTCGTAATGAAAAACTGTTTTTT
TRBJ2-7,few,TRBV20-1,.,CSARETLGVRYEQYF,TGCAGTGCTAGAGAAACTCTCGGGGTTCGCTACGAGCAGTACTTC
TRBJ2-7,.,TRBV5-6,TRBD2,CASSLEREVYEQYF,TGTGCCAGCAGCTTGGAGCGGGAGGTCTACGAGCAGTACTTC
TRBJ1-5,few,TRBV12-3/TRBV12-4,TRBD1,CASSPAGQGSVGNQPQHF,TGTGCCAGCAGTCCTGCGGGACAGGGTTCTGTCGGCAATCAGCCCCAGCATTTT
TRBJ2-7,.,TRBV28,.,CASSLGARAHEQYF,TGTGCCAGCAGTTTGGGCGCCAGGGCCCACGAGCAGTACTTC
TRBJ2-7,few,TRBV29-1,.,CSVGGQGVAYYEQYF,TGCAGCGTGGGGGGGCAGGGGGTAGCCTACTACGAGCAGTACTTC
TRBJ2-7,.,TRBV4-1,.,CASSQERAATYEQYF,TGCGCCAGCAGCCAAGAGCGAGCGGCGACCTACGAGCAGTACTTC
TRBJ2-3,few,TRBV9,.,CASSVATPPDTQYF,TGTGCCAGCAGCGTAGCTACCCCTCCAGATACGCAGTATTTT
TRBJ2-2,few,TRBV6-1,TRBD1,CASSGDRGSAGELFF,TGTGCCAGCAGTGGGGACAGGGGGAGCGCCGGGGAGCTGTTTTTT
TRBJ1-4,.,TRBV6-1,.,CASSTGVTVEKLFF,TGTGCCAGCAGCACCGGGGTCACGGTTGAAAAACTGTTTTTT
TRBJ1-4,.,TRBV20-1,.,CSARPATNEKLFF,TGCAGTGCTAGACCGGCAACTAATGAAAAACTGTTTTTT
TRBJ1-1,few,TRBV2,.,CASSAVGGIGTEAFF,TGTGCCAGCAGTGCTGTGGGGGGGATCGGCACTGAAGCTTTCTTT
TRBJ1-5,.,TRBV9,.,CASSAGISNQPQHF,TGTGCCAGCAGCGCAGGGATTAGCAATCAGCCCCAGCATTTT
TRBJ2-3,few,TRBV3-1,.,CASSPFTGKITDTQYF,TGTGCCAGCAGCCCCTTCACGGGGAAGATCACAGATACGCAGTATTTT
TRBJ2-1,few,TRBV4-1,TRBD1,CASSQARDRGRGEQFF,TGCGCCAGCAGCCAGGCCCGGGACAGGGGGCGAGGTGAGCAGTTCTTC
TRBJ2-1,many,TRBV4-3,.,CASSQDWAVSYNEQFF,TGCGCCAGCAGCCAAGACTGGGCGGTCTCCTACAATGAGCAGTTCTTC
TRBJ2-1,.,TRBV4-2,TRBD2,CASSQAGLAEYNEQFF,TGTGCCAGCAGCCAAGCGGGACTAGCGGAATACAATGAGCAGTTCTTC
TRBJ1-2,.,TRBV29-1,.,CSVEAGSLLGYTF,TGCAGCGTTGAAGCGGGATCCCTCTTAGGCTACACCTTC
TRBJ2-3,few,TRBV19,.,CASTPWSSPDTQYF,TGTGCCAGTACTCCATGGAGCTCCCCAGATACGCAGTATTTT
TRBJ2-1,few,TRBV28,TRBD1,CASSSPRRDRGSGTYNEQFF,TGTGCCAGCAGTTCCCCTCGGCGGGACAGGGGTTCCGGCACCTACAATGAGCAGTTCTTC
TRBJ2-3,few,TRBV7-8,TRBD2,CASSLWSSGVSTDTQYF,TGTGCCAGCAGCTTATGGTCTAGCGGGGTTAGCACAGATACGCAGTATTTT
TRBJ1-1,many,TRBV5-1,.,CASSLGGTGTEAFF,TGCGCCAGCAGCTTGGGTGGCACCGGGACTGAAGCTTTCTTT
TRBJ2-7,.,TRBV10-3,.,CAISESGGSYEQYF,TGTGCCATCAGTGAGTCTGGAGGGTCCTACGAGCAGTACTTC
TRBJ1-1,few,TRBV6-5,.,CASSSFDSTEAFF,TGTGCCAGCAGTTCCTTCGACAGCACTGAAGCTTTCTTT
TRBJ2-1,.,TRBV20-1,.,CSAGGTNSYNEQFF,TGCAGTGCTGGAGGGACAAACTCCTACAATGAGCAGTTCTTC
TRBJ2-7,.,TRBV6-1,TRBD1,CASRPIQGAGYEQYF,TGTGCCAGCAGGCCAATACAGGGGGCGGGCTACGAGCAGTACTTC
TRBJ2-2,few,TRBV4-1,.,CASSPWQGGAGELFF,TGCGCCAGCAGCCCCTGGCAAGGGGGTGCCGGGGAGCTGTTTTTT
TRBJ2-5,few,TRBV27,TRBD1,CASSSSSRPDRGWETQYF,TGTGCCAGCAGTTCCTCCTCCCGACCCGACAGGGGGTGGGAGACCCAGTACTTC
TRBJ1-3,few,TRBV12-3/TRBV12-4,TRBD1,CASSYGTGAGNTIYF,TGTGCCAGCAGTTATGGGACAGGGGCTGGAAACACCATATATTTT
TRBJ1-2,.,TRBV7-8,.,CASSLVRVGQYNYGYTF,TGTGCCAGCAGCTTAGTGCGGGTAGGGCAGTATAACTATGGCTACACCTTC
TRBJ2-1,.,TRBV12-3/TRBV12-4,TRBD2,CASSLGGRAFSEQFF,TGTGCCAGCAGTTTAGGTGGGAGGGCCTTTAGTGAGCAGTTCTTC
TRBJ2-2,few,TRBV19,.,CASSGRTNTGELFF,TGTGCCAGTAGTGGACGGACGAACACCGGGGAGCTGTTTTTT
TRBJ2-1,few,TRBV5-1,.,CASGGEGYTPDEQFF,TGCGCCAGCGGTGGTGAGGGCTATACACCCGATGAGCAGTTCTTC
TRBJ1-5,.,TRBV20-1,.,CSAKGDPGQPQHF,TGCAGTGCTAAAGGGGACCCCGGGCAGCCCCAGCATTTT
TRBJ2-1,few,TRBV5-1,.,CASSRGRGLGHNEQFF,TGCGCCAGCAGCCGTGGGAGGGGGCTCGGACACAATGAGCAGTTCTTC
TRBJ2-1,.,TRBV6-1,TRBD2,CASSEVSGKDDEQFF,TGTGCCAGCAGTGAAGTTAGCGGGAAAGACGATGAGCAGTTCTTC
TRBJ2-6,few,TRBV6-5,.,CASSYVSSGANVLTF,TGTGCCAGCAGTTACGTCAGCTCTGGGGCCAACGTCCTGACTTTC
TRBJ1-6,few,TRBV7-2,.,CASSLVDSNSPLHF,TGTGCCAGCAGCTTAGTCGACAGCAATTCACCCCTCCACTTT
TRBJ2-7,.,TRBV7-9,TRBD1,CASSLAGTGIEQYF,TGTGCCAGCAGCTTAGCAGGGACAGGGATCGAGCAGTACTTC
TRBJ2-2,few,TRBV5-1,.,CASRPGTEVNTGELFF,TGCGCCAGCAGACCAGGGACGGAGGTTAACACCGGGGAGCTGTTTTTT
TRBJ2-7,.,TRBV10-3,TRBD2,CAAKPGLATNYEQYF,TGTGCCGCCAAGCCGGGACTAGCAACGAACTACGAGCAGTACTTC
TRBJ1-1,few,TRBV7-2,.,CASSLARGAGTEAFF,TGTGCCAGCAGCTTAGCGCGGGGGGCCGGCACTGAAGCTTTCTTT
TRBJ2-7,few,TRBV4-3,TRBD2,CASSQLLAASYEQYF,TGCGCCAGCAGCCAACTACTAGCGGCCTCCTACGAGCAGTACTTC
TRBJ1-5,.,TRBV28,.,CASTGAPRSNQPQHF,TGTGCCAGCACTGGGGCCCCTAGGAGCAATCAGCCCCAGCATTTT
TRBJ2-1,few,TRBV24-1,TRBD2,CATSANPPAGGDNEQFF,TGTGCCACCAGTGCCAACCCCCCAGCGGGAGGAGACAATGAGCAGTTCTTC
TRBJ1-6,.,TRBV7-8,.,CASTSGGFNDNSPLHF,TGTGCCAGCACCTCGGGGGGTTTTAACGATAATTCACCCCTCCACTTT
TRBJ2-5,few,TRBV4-2,.,CASSPFPGETQYF,TGTGCCAGCAGCCCCTTCCCGGGGGAGACCCAGTACTTC
TRBJ2-1,many,TRBV29-1,TRBD1,CSVGTGTTEQFF,TGCAGCGTAGGGACAGGTACAACCGAGCAGTTCTTC